The 10 T cell receptor beta chains below were found in one sample sequenced in a study of cytomegalovirus exposure and HLA in healthy donors. The PCR ran on 60 Vbeta and 13 Jbeta primers. Libraries were prepared by immunoSEQ multiplex PCR; TCRdb keeps only in-frame clonotypes and omits some of them. There are 100,000 to 150,000 clones in the sample; more than 60% occur only once, and around 13% lies in the top ten. The sample taken for sequencing was PBMCs. These receptor sequences come from a woman aged 55-69 years in good health and CMV-seropositive.

The chain recombines TRBV7-2 with TRBJ2-7; TRBD1 might be the D (5 bases). The CDR3 spans 14 residues. In germline, CDR1 is SGHTA, CDR2 FQGNSA. With 5 bases removed from V and 7 bases from J, the gap between germline ends came to 18 bases. The CDR3 DNA is TGTGCCAGCAGCCAACAGACAGTTTCTGAGGAGCAGTACTTC. It yields the protein CASSQQTVSEEQYF.

As regards this clone: One end of the junction fails to match germline, which may point to a read error. The gene calls are TRBV7-6 and TRBJ2-6; possible D gene TRBD2, 5 bases. CDR1 and CDR2 (germline): SGHVS, FNYEAQ. The CDR3 spans 15 residues. The CDR3: CASSLNHVGVNVLTF. The CDR3 coding sequence is TGTGCCAGCAGCTTAAATCATGTCGGGGTCAACGTCCTGACTTTC.

The V call is TRBV5-5, the J call TRBJ1-1; TRBD1 matches at 9 bases. V gave up 4 bases and J gave up 0 bases; unmatched junction bases: 7. Germline V lookup: CDR1 SGHKS, CDR2 YYEKEE (reference sequence). CDR3 size: 16 residues. The CDR3 sequence is CASSLGQGSLNTEAFF. The CDR3 DNA follows: TGTGCCAGCAGCCTAGGACAGGGGAGTTTGAACACTGAAGCTTTCTTT.

This chain connects TRBV18 to TRBJ1-5, with D possibly TRBD1 on 6 matching bases. Germline values: CDR1 KGHSH, CDR2 LQKENI. Trimming took 8 bases from V and 3 from J, leaving 11 bases between them. This CDR3 is 13 amino acids long. CDR3 nucleotide sequence: TGTGCCAGCGTACAGGGAATCAATCAGCCCCAGCATTTT. Amino acids: CASVQGINQPQHF. Full variable domain (remainder filled in from reference TRBV18 and TRBJ1-5): NAGVMQNPRHLVRRRGQEARLRCSPMKGHSHVYWYRQLPEEGLKFMVYLQKENIIDESGMPKERFSAEFPKEGPSILRIQQVVRGDSAAYFCASVQGINQPQHFGDGTRLSIL.

The rearrangement joins TRBV27 to TRBJ2-7, with 8 bases aligning to TRBD1. The CDR3 is 15 residues long. Germline V gene data show CDR1 as MNHEY and CDR2 as SMNVEV (reference sequence). V lost 2 bases and J lost 2; bases outside the gene matches: 5. The CDR3 DNA reads as TGTGCCAGCAGTTTAGGAGCAGGGGGCACCTACGAGCAGTACTTC. As protein: CASSLGAGGTYEQYF.

The chain joins TRBV7-8 to TRBJ2-5; 13 positions agree with TRBD2. The germline V gene has CDR1 SGHVS and CDR2 FQNEAQ. Germline trimming cut 5 bases from V and 2 bases from J; bases unmatched to any gene: 11. This CDR3 has 18 amino acids. As DNA, the CDR3 is TGTGCCAGCAGCCGAGGACTAGCGGGGGCCGGGTTTCAAGAGACCCAGTACTTC. It translates to CASSRGLAGAGFQETQYF.

This clone appeared a single time. The rearrangement uses TRBV27 and TRBJ2-1, with 9 positions matching TRBD1. CDR1 MNHEY and CDR2 SMNVEV come from the germline V gene (reference sequence). The CDR3 runs to 17 residues. With 1 base clipped from V and 1 base from J, the junction kept 5 bases outside the gene matches. The CDR3: CASSLYFGTGSYNEQFF. CDR3 bases: TGTGCCAGCAGTTTATATTTCGGGACAGGGTCCTACAATGAGCAGTTCTTC.

The sample holds a few counts of this clone. The V gene is TRBV7-2, the J gene TRBJ2-7; D is perhaps TRBD1 (6 bases). Germline assignment: CDR1 SGHTA and CDR2 FQGNSA. The V gene lost 2 bases and the J gene lost 6 bases, with 11 bases spanning the gap. There are 13 residues in the CDR3. CDR3 sequence (DNA): TGTGCCAGCAGCTTACAGGGGACGGGCGAGCAGTACTTC. It is translated as CASSLQGTGEQYF.

This chain uses TRBV4-3 with TRBJ2-6, with TRBD1 identical over 10 bases. Trimming at V came to 1 base and at J to 0 bases, leaving 12 bases not matched to a gene. The germline gives CDR1 LGHNA, CDR2 YSLEER. The length of the CDR3 is 21 residues. The CDR3 region has the DNA TGCGCCAGCAGCCAAGTTCGGGGGGGGACAGGGGCCCCCTCTGGGGCCAACGTCCTGACTTTC. Its protein is CASSQVRGGTGAPSGANVLTF.

This clone was found a few times. This chain links TRBV15 with TRBJ2-7; 9 positions agree with TRBD1. CDR3 length: 11 amino acids. The V and J ends lost 8 bases and 4 bases, in that order; junction bases with no gene match: 0. Germline lookup yields CDR1 LNHNV and CDR2 YYDKDF (reference sequence). The CDR3 DNA reads as TGTGCCACCGGACAGGGGTACGAGCAGTACTTC. Its protein is CATGQGYEQYF.